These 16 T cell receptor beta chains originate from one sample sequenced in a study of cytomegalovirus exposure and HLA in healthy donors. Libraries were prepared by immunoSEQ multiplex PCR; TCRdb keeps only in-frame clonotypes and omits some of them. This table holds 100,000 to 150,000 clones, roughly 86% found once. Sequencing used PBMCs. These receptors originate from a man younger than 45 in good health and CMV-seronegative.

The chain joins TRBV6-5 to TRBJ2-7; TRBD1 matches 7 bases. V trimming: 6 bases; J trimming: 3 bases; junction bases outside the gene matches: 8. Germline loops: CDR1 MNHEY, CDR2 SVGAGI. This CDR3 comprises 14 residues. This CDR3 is CASSPGQSRYEQYF. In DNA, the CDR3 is TGTGCCAGCAGCCCGGGACAGTCGCGCTACGAGCAGTACTTC.

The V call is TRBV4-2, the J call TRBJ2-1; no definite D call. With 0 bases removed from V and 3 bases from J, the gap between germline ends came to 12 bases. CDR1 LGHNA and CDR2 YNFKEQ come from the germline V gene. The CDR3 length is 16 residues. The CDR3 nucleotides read TGTGCCAGCAGCCAAGATCACGGTTCAGGCTACAATGAGCAGTTCTTC. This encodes CASSQDHGSGYNEQFF.

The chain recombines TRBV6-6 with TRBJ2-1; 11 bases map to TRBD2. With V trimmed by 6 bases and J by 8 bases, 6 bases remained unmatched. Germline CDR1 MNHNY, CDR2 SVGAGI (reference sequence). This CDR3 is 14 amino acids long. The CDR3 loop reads CASSVAGGPDEQFF. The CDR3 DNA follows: TGTGCCAGCAGCGTAGCGGGGGGGCCTGATGAGCAGTTCTTC.

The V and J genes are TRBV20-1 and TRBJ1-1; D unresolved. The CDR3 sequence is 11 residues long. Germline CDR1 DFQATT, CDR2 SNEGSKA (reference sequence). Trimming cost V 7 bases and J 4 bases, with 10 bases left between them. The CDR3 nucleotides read TGCAGTGTTCGCCGGGGCACTGAAGCTTTCTTT. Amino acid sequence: CSVRRGTEAFF.

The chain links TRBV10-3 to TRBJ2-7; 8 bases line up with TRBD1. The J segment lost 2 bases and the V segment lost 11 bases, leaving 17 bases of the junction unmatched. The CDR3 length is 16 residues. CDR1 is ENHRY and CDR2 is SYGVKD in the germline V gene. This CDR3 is CAVHPGQASLAYEQYF. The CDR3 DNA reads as TGTGCCGTACATCCGGGACAGGCTAGCCTTGCCTACGAGCAGTACTTC.

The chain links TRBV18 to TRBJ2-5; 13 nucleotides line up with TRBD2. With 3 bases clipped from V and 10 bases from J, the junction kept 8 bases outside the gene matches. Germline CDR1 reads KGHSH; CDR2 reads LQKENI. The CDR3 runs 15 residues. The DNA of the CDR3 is TGTGCCAGCTCACCGGGACTAGCGGGGAGTCGGGGCCAGTACTTC. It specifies CASSPGLAGSRGQYF.

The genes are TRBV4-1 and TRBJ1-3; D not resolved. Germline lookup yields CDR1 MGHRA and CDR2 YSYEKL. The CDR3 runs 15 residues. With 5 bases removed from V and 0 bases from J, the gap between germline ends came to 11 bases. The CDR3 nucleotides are TGCGCCAGCAGCGCCCACTTTTCCTCTGGAAACACCATATATTTT. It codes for CASSAHFSSGNTIYF.

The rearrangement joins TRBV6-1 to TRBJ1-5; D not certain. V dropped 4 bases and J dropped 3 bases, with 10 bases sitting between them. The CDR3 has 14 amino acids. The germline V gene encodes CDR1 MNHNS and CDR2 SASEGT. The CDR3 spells CASSGQFANQPQHF. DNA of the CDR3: TGTGCCAGCAGTGGCCAGTTTGCCAATCAGCCCCAGCATTTT.

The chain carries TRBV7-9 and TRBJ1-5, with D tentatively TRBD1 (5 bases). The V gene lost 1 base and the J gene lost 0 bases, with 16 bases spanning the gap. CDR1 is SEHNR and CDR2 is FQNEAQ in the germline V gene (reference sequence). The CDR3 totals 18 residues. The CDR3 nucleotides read TGTGCCAGCAGCTTAGGCCTCACAGGTGCGAATAGCAATCAGCCCCAGCATTTT. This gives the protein CASSLGLTGANSNQPQHF.

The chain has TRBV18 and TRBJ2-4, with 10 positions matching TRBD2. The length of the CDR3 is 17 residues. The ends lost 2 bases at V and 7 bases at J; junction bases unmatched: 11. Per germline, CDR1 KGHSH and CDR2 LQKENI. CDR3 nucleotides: TGTGCCAGCTCACCAAAAATGCTAGCGGGGGCTAGGAACATTCAGTACTTC. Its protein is CASSPKMLAGARNIQYF.

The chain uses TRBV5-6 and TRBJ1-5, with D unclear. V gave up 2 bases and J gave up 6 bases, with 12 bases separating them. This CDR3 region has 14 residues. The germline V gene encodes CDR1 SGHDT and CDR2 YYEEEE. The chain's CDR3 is CASSFGRAGQPQHF. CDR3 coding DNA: TGTGCCAGCAGCTTTGGGAGGGCCGGTCAGCCCCAGCATTTT.

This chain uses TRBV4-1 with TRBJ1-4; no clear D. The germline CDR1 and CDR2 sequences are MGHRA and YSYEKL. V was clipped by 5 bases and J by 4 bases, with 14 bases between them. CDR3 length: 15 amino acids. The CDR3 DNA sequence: TGCGCCAGCAGCTCAAACACCGTCGTTAATGAAAAACTGTTTTTT. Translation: CASSSNTVVNEKLFF.

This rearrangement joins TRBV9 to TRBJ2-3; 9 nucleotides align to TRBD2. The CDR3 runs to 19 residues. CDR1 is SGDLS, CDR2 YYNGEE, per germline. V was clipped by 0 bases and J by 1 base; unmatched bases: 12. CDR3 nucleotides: TGTGCCAGCAGCGTAGGGATAGCGGGGGTGCGAGGGGGCACAGATACGCAGTATTTT. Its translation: CASSVGIAGVRGGTDTQYF.

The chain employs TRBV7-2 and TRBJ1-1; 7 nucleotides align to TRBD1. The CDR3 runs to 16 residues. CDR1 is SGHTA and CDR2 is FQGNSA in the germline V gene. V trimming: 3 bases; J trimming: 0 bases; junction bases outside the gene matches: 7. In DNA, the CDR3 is TGTGCCAGCAGCTTTTGGGACAGAAGCATGAACACTGAAGCTTTCTTT. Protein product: CASSFWDRSMNTEAFF.

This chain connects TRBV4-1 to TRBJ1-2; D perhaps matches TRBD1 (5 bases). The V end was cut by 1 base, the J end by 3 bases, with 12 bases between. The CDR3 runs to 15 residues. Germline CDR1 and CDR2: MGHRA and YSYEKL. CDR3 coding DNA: TGCGCCAGCAGCCAAGGCGGGGGGGACTACTATGGCTACACCTTC. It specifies CASSQGGGDYYGYTF.

The CDR3 nucleotides read TGTGCCAGCAGCTTAGGGACCGGGAATCCCCAGCATTTT. Its translation is CASSLGTGNPQHF. The rearrangement joins TRBV11-2 to TRBJ1-5; D gene ambiguous. The germline gives CDR1 SGHAT, CDR2 FQNNGV. CDR3 length: 13 amino acids. The germline V and J ends were trimmed by 1 base and 10 bases, with 11 bases remaining between them. Supplemented by reference TRBV11-2 and TRBJ1-5, the full variable domain reads EAGVAQSPRYKIIEKRQSVAFWCNPISGHATLYWYQQILGQGPKLLIQFQNNGVVDDSQLPKDRFSAERLKGVDSTLKIQPAKLEDSAVYLCASSLGTGNPQHFGDGTRLSIL.